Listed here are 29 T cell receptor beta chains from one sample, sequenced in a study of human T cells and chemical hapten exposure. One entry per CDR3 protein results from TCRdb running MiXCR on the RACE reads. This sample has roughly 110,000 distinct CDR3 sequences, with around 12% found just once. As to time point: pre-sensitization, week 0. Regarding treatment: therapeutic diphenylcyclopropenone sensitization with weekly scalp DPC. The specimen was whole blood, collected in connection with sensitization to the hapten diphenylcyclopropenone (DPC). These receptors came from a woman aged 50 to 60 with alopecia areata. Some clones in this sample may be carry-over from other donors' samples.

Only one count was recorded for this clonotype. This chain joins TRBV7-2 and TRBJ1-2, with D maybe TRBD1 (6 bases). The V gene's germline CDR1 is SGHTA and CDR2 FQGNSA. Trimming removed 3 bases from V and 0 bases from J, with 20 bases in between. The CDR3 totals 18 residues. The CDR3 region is CASSLGTNQKFSNYGYTF. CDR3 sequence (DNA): TGTGCCAGCAGCTTGGGGACAAACCAAAAGTTCTCTAACTATGGCTACACCTTC.

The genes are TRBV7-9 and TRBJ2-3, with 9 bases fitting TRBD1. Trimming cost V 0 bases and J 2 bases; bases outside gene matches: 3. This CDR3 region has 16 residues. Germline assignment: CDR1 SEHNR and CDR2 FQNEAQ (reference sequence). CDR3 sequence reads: CASSLATGGVTDTQYF. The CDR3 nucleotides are TGTGCCAGCAGCTTAGCGACAGGGGGTGTCACAGATACGCAGTATTTT. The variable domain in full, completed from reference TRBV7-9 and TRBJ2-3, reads DTGVSQNPRHKITKRGQNVTFRCDPISEHNRLYWYRQTLGQGPEFLTYFQNEAQLEKSRLLSDRFSAERPKGSFSTLEIQRTEQGDSAMYLCASSLATGGVTDTQYFGPGTRLTVL.

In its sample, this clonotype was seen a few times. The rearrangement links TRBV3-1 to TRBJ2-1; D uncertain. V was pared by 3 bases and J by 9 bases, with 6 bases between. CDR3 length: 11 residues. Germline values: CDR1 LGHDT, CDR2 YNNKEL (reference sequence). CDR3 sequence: CASSQRLEQFF. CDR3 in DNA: TGTGCCAGCAGCCAGAGACTTGAGCAGTTCTTC.

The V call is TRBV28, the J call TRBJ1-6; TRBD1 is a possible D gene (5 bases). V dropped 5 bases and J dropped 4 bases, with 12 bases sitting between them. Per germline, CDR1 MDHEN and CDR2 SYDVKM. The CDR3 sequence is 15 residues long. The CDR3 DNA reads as TGTGCCAGCAGTGCTAGAACAGGTTATAATTCACCCCTCCACTTT. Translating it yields CASSARTGYNSPLHF. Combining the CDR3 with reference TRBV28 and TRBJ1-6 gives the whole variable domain DVKVTQSSRYLVKRTGEKVFLECVQDMDHENMFWYRQDPGLGLRLIYFSYDVKMKEKGDIPEGYSVSREKKERFSLILESASTNQTSMYLCASSARTGYNSPLHFGNGTRLTVT.

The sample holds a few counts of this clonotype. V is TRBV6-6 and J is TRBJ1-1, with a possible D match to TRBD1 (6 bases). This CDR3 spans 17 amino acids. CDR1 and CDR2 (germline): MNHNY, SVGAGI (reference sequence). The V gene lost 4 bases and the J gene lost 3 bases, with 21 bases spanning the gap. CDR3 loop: CASSSNRDFIADTEAFF. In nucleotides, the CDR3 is TGTGCCAGCAGTTCCAACAGGGATTTTATAGCGGACACTGAAGCTTTCTTT.

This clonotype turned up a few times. The CDR3 sequence: CSASVGAGRETQYF. The CDR3 DNA sequence: TGCAGCGCTTCCGTCGGCGCGGGCCGAGAGACCCAGTACTTC. The rearrangement joins TRBV29-1 to TRBJ2-5, with D perhaps TRBD2 (5 bases). The V and J ends lost 7 bases and 4 bases respectively, with 19 bases between them. Germline-derived CDR1 and CDR2 are SQVTM and ANQGSEA. The CDR3 length is 14 residues.

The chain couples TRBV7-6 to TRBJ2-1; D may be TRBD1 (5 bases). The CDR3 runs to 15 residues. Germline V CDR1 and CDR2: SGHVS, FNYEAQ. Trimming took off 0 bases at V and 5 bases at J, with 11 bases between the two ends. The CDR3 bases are TGTGCCAGCAGCTTAGCAACACCAGGGAACAATGAGCAGTTCTTC. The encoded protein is CASSLATPGNNEQFF.

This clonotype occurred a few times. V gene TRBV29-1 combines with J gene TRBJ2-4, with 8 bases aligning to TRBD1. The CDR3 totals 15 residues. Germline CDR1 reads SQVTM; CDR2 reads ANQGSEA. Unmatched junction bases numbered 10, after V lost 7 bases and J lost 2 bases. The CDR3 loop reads CSAEKPGGPKNIQYF. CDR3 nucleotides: TGCAGCGCCGAGAAACCAGGGGGCCCCAAAAACATTCAGTACTTC.

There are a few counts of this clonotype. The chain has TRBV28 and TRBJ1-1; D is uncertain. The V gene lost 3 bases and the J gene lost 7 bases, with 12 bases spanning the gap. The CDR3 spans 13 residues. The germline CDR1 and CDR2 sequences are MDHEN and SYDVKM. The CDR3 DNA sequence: TGTGCCAGCAGTTTGGACCCCATCCGTGAAGCTTTCTTT. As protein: CASSLDPIREAFF. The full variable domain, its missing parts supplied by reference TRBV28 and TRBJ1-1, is DVKVTQSSRYLVKRTGEKVFLECVQDMDHENMFWYRQDPGLGLRLIYFSYDVKMKEKGDIPEGYSVSREKKERFSLILESASTNQTSMYLCASSLDPIREAFFGQGTRLTVV.

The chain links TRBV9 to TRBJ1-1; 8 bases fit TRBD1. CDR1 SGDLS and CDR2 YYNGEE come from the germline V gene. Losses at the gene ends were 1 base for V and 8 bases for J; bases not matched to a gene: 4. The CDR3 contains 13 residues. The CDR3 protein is CASSVQGAMEAFF. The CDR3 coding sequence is TGTGCCAGCAGCGTACAGGGGGCTATGGAAGCTTTCTTT. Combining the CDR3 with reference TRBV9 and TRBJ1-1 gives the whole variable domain DSGVTQTPKHLITATGQRVTLRCSPRSGDLSVYWYQQSLDQGLQFLIQYYNGEERAKGNILERFSAQQFPDLHSELNLSSLELGDSALYFCASSVQGAMEAFFGQGTRLTVV.

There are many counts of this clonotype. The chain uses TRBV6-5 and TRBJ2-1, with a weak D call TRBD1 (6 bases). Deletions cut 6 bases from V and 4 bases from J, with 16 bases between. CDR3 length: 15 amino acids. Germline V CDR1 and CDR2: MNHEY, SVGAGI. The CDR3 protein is CASRHTGIVYNEQFF. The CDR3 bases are TGTGCCAGCAGGCACACAGGGATCGTTTACAATGAGCAGTTCTTC.

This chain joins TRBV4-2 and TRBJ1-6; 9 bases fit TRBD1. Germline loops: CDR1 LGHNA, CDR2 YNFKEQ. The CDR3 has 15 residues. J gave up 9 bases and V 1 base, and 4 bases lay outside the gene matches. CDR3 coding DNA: TGTGCCAGCAGCCAAGCGGGACAGGGATTTTCACCCCTCCACTTT. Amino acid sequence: CASSQAGQGFSPLHF.

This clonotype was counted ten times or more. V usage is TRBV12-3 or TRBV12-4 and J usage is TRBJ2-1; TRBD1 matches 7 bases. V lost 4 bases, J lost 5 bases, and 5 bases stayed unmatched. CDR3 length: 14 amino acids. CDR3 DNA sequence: TGTGCCAGCAGTTACTCAGGGGGACACAATGAGCAGTTCTTC. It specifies CASSYSGGHNEQFF.

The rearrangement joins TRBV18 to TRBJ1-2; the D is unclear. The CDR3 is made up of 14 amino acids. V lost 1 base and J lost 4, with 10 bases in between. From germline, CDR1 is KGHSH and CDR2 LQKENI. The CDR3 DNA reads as TGTGCCAGCTCACCACTGGTCAGTCGCTATGGCTACACCTTC. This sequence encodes CASSPLVSRYGYTF.

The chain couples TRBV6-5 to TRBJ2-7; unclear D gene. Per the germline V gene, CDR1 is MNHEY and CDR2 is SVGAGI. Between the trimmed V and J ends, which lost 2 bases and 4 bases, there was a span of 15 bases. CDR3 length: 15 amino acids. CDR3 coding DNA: TGTGCCAGCAGTTACGCCTACTCCTCTGGGTACGAGCAGTACTTC. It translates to CASSYAYSSGYEQYF.

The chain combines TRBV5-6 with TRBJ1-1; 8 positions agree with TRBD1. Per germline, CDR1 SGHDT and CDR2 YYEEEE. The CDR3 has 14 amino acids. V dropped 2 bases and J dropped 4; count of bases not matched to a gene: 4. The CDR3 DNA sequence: TGTGCCAGCAGCTTATTCGGACAGGGCACTGAAGCTTTCTTT. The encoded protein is CASSLFGQGTEAFF.

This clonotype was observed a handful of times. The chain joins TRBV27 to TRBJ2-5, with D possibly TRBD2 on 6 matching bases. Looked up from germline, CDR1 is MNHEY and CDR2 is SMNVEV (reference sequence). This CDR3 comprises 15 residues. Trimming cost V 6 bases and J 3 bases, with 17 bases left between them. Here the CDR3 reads CASSPTGGREETQYF. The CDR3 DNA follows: TGTGCCAGCAGCCCCACCGGGGGTCGCGAAGAGACCCAGTACTTC.

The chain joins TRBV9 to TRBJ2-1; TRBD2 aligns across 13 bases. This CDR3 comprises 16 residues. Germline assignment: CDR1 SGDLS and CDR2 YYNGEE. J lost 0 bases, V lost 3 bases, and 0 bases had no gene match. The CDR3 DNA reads TGTGCCAGCAGCGGGACTAGCGGGAGCTCCTACAATGAGCAGTTCTTC. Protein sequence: CASSGTSGSSYNEQFF.

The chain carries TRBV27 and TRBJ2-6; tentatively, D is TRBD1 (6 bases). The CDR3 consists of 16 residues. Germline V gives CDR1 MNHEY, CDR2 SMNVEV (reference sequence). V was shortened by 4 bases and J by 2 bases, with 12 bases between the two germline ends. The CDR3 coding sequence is TGTGCCAGCAGTTCCTACAGGGAAGCTGGGGCCAACGTCCTGACTTTC. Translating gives CASSSYREAGANVLTF.

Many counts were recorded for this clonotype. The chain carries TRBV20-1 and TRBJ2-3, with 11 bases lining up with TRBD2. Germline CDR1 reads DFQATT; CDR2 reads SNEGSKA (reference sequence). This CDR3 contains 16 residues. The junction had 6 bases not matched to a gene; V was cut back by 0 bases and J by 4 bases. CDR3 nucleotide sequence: TGCAGTGCTAGAGACTTACTAGCGGGAGACTCAGATACGCAGTATTTT. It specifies CSARDLLAGDSDTQYF.

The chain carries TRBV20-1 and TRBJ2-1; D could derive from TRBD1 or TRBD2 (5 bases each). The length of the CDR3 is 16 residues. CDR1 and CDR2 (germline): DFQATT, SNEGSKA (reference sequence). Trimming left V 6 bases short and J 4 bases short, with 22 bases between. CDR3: CSAPLGPRASYNEQFF. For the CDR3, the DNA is TGCAGTGCCCCGTTGGGACCCCGCGCCTCTTACAATGAGCAGTTCTTC.

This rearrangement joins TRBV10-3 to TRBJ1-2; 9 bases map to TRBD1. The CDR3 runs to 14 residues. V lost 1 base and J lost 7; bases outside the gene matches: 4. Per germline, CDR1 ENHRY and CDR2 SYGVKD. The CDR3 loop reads CAISEWGQGAGYTF. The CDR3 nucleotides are TGTGCCATCAGTGAGTGGGGACAGGGTGCTGGCTACACCTTC.

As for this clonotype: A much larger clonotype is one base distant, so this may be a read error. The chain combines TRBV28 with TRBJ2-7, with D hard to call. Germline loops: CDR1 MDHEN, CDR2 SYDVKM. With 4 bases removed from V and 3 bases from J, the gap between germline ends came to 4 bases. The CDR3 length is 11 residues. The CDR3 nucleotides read TGTGCCAGCAGTTCTCTCTACGAGCAGTACTTC. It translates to CASSSLYEQYF.

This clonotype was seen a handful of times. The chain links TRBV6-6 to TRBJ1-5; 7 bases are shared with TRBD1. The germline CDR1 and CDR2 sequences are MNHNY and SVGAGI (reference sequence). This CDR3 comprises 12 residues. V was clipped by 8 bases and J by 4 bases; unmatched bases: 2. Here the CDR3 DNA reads TGTGCCAGCGGGACAGCGAATCAGCCCCAGCATTTT. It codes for CASGTANQPQHF.

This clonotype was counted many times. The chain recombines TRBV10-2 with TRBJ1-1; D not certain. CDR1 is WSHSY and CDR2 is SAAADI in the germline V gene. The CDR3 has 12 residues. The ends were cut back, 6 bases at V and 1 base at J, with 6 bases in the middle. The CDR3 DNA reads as TGCGCCAGCAGAAACAGGAACACTGAAGCTTTCTTT. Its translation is CASRNRNTEAFF.

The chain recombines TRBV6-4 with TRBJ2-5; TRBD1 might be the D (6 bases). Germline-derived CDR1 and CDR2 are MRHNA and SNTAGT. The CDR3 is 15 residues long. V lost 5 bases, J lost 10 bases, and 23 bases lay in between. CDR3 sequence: CASSPPSPGVVSQYF. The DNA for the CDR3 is TGTGCCAGCAGTCCCCCCTCCCCAGGGGTAGTGAGCCAGTACTTC.

The CDR3 loop reads CAISVSGQMNQPQHF. CDR3 DNA sequence: TGTGCCATCAGTGTCTCGGGACAGATGAATCAGCCCCAGCATTTT. J is TRBJ1-5 and V is TRBV10-3, with TRBD1 matching 7 bases. The CDR3 has 15 residues. With V trimmed by 4 bases and J by 4 bases, 7 bases remained unmatched. Looked up from germline, CDR1 is ENHRY and CDR2 is SYGVKD.

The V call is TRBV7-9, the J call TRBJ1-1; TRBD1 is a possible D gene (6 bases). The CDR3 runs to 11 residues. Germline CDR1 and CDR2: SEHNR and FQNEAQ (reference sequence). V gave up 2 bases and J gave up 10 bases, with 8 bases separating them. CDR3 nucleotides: TGTGCCAGCAGCTTACAAGGGGGAGCTTTCTTT. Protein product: CASSLQGGAFF.

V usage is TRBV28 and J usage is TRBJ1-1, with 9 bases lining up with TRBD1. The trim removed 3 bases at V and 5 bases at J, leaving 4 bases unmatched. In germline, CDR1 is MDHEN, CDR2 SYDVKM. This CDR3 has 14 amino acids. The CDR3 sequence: CASSLTGGETEAFF. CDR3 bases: TGTGCCAGCAGTTTGACAGGGGGTGAGACTGAAGCTTTCTTT.